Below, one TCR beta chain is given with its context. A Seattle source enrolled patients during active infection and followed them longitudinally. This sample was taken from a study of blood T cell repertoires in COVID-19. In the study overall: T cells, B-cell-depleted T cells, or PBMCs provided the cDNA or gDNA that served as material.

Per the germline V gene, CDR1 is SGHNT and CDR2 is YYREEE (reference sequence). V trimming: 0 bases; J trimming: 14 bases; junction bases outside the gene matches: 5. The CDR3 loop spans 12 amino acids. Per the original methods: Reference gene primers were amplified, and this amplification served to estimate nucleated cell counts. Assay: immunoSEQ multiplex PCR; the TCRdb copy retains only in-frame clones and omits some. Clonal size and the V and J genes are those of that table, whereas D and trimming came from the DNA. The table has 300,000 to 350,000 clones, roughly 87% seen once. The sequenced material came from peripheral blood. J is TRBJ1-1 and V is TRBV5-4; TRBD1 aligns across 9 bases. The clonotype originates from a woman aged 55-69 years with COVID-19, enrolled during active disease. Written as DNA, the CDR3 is TGTGCCAGCAGCTTGGTTGGGACAGGGCACTTCTTT. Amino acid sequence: CASSLVGTGHFF.